This T cell receptor (beta chain) derives from a study of blood T cell repertoires in COVID-19. In the study overall: COVID-19 samples, acute and convalescent, were from the United States, Italy and Spain. Sources were T cells, B-cell-depleted T cells, or PBMCs; the material itself was cDNA or gDNA.

The CDR3 sequence is 14 residues long. Trimming removed 0 bases at V and 8 bases at J, with 10 bases between. In germline, CDR1 is SGHDN, CDR2 FVKESK. Produced via immunoSEQ multiplex PCR; TCRdb's table is partial and in-frame only. The sample holds roughly 210,000 clones, roughly 84% seen once. Patients from Seattle were sampled longitudinally, starting during active infection. The rearrangement links TRBV14 to TRBJ2-2; D gene unclear. The sample was peripheral blood. The TCR was taken from a woman aged 80 or older with COVID-19, enrolled during active disease. The chain's CDR3 is CASSQDTATGELFF. The CDR3 DNA sequence: TGTGCCAGCAGCCAAGATACCGCTACTGGGGAGCTGTTTTTT.